This T cell receptor (beta chain) comes out of a study of T-cell reconstitution after alpha-beta-depleted transplantation in children. TCRbeta library construction was performed incorporating unique molecular identifiers. One entry per CDR3 protein, called by TCRdb with MiXCR from the PCR reads. The sample has 350,000 to 450,000 distinct CDR3 sequences, about 14% seen once. This clonotype was found a few times. This sequence originates from a human donor who donated a stem cell graft to a child with Fanconi anemia. Sequences were derived from PBMCs, sampled from the stem cell graft.

CDR3 in amino acids: CASSRDREQDNEQFF. CDR3 DNA sequence: TGTGCCAGCAGCCGAGACAGGGAGCAAGACAATGAGCAGTTCTTC. The V call is TRBV12-3 or TRBV12-4, the J call TRBJ2-1, with TRBD1 matching over 7 bases. The length of the CDR3 is 15 residues. Trimming cost V 6 bases and J 5 bases; bases outside gene matches: 10.